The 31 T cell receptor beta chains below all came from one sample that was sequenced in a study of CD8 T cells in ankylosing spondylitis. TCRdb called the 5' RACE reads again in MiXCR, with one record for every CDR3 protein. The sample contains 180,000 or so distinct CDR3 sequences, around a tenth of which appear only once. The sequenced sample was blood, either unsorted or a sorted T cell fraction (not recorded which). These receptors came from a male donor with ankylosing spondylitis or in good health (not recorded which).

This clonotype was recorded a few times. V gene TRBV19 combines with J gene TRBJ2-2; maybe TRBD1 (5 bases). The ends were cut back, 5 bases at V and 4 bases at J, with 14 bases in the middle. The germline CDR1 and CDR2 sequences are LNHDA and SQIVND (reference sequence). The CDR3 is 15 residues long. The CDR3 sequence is CASSDDGRGTGELFF. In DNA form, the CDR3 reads TGTGCCAGTAGTGACGACGGAAGGGGCACCGGGGAGCTGTTTTTT.

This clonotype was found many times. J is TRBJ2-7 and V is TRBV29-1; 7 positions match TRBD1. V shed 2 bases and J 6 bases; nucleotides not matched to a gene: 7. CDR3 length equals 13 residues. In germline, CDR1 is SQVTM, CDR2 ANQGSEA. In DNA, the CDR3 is TGCAGCGTTGAACCTACAGGGGAGATCGAGCAGTACTTC. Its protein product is CSVEPTGEIEQYF.

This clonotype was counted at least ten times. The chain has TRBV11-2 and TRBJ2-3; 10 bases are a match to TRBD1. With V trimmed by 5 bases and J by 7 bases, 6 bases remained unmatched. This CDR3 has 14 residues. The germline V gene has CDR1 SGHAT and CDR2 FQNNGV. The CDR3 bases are TGTGCCAGCAGCGAGACAGGGGGCGGGAATACGCAGTATTTT. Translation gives CASSETGGGNTQYF.

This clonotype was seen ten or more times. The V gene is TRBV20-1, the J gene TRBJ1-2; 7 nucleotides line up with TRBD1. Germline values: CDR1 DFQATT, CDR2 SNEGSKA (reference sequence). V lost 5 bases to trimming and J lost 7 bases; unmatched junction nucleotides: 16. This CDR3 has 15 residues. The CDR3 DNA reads TGCAGTGCTGCCGCGCCAGGGGGACACCCACCTGGCTACACCTTC. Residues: CSAAAPGGHPPGYTF.

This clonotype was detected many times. Here the CDR3 DNA reads TGCGCCAGCAGCTTGGCCGGGAATCAGCCCCAGCATTTT. The encoded protein is CASSLAGNQPQHF. The rearrangement joins TRBV5-1 to TRBJ1-5; D gene unclear. V lost 0 bases and J 4 bases, leaving 5 bases between the germline ends. There are 13 residues in the CDR3. Germline V gives CDR1 SGHRS, CDR2 YFSETQ.

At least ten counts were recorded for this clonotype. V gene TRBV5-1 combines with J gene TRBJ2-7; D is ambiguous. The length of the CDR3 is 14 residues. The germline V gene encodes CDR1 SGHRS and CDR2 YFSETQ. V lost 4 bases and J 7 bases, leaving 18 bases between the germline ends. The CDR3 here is CASSLAATSREQYF. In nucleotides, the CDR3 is TGCGCCAGCAGCCTGGCGGCTACTTCCAGAGAGCAGTACTTC.

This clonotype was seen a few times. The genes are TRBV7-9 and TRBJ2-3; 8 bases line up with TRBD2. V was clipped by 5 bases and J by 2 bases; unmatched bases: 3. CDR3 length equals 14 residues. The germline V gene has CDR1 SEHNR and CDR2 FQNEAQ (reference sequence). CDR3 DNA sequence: TGTGCCAGCAGCGCTAGCGGGCTCACAGATACGCAGTATTTT. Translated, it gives CASSASGLTDTQYF.

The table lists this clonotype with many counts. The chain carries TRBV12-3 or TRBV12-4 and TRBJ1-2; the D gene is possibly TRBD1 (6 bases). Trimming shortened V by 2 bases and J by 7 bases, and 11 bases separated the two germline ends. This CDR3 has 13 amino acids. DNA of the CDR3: TGTGCCAGCAGTTTATTGGGGGCGCTTGGCTACACCTTC. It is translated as CASSLLGALGYTF.

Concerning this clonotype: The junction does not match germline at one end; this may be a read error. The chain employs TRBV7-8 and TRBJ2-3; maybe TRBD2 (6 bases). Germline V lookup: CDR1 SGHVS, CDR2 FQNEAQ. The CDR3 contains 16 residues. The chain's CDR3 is CTSSLALRGDTDTQYF. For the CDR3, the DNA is TGTACCAGCAGCTTAGCCTTGCGGGGAGACACAGATACGCAGTATTTT.

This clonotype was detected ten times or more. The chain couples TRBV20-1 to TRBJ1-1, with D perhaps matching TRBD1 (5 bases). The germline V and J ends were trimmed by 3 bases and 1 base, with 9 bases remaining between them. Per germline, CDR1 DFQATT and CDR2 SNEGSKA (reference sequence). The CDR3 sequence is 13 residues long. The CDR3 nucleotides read TGCAGTGCTAGTTACAGGTCGAACACTGAAGCTTTCTTT. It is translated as CSASYRSNTEAFF.

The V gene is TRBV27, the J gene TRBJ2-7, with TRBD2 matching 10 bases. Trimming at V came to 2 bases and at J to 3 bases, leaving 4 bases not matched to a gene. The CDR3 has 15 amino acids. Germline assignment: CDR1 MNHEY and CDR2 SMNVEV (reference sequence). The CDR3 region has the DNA TGTGCCAGCAGTTTAAGCGGGAGGGGGTACTACGAGCAGTACTTC. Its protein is CASSLSGRGYYEQYF.

CDR3 amino acids: CSATKDAVGEQFF. CDR3 bases: TGCAGTGCTACCAAGGACGCCGTGGGTGAGCAGTTCTTC. The chain combines TRBV20-1 with TRBJ2-1; no definite D call. CDR1 and CDR2 from the germline V gene are DFQATT and SNEGSKA (reference sequence). The CDR3 spans 13 residues. V lost 4 bases to trimming and J lost 9 bases, with 16 bases between them.

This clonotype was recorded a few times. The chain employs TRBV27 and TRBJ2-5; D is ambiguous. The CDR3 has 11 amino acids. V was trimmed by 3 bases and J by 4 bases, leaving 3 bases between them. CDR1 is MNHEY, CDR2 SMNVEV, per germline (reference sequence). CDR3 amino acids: CASSFAETQYF. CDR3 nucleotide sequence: TGTGCCAGCAGTTTCGCAGAGACCCAGTACTTC.

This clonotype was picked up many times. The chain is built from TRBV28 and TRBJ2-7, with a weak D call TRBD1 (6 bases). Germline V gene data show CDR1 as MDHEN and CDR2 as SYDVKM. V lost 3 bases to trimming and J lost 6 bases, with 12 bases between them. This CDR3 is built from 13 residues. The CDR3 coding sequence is TGTGCCAGCAGTTTGCAGGGGCTGGTCGAGCAGTACTTC. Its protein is CASSLQGLVEQYF.

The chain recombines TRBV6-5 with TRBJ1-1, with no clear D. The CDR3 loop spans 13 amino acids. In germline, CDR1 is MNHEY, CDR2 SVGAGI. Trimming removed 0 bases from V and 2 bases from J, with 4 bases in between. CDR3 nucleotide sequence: TGTGCCAGCAGTTACTCGTCAAACACTGAAGCTTTCTTT. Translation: CASSYSSNTEAFF.

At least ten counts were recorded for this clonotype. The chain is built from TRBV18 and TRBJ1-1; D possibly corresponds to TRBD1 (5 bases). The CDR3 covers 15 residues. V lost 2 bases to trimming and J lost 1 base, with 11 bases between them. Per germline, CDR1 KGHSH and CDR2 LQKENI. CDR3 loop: CASSPFFRENTEAFF. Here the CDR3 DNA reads TGTGCCAGCTCACCATTCTTCAGGGAGAACACTGAAGCTTTCTTT.

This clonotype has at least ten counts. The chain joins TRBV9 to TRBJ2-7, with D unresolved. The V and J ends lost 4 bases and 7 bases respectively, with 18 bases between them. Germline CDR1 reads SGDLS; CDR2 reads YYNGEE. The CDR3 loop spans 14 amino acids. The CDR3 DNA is TGTGCCAGCAGCCCAGAAAGGAGTAGTGGAGAGCAGTACTTC. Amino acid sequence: CASSPERSSGEQYF.

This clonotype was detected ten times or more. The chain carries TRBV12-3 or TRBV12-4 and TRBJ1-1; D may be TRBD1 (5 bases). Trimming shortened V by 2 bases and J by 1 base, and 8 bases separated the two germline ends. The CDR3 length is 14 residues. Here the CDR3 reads CASSLKQGNTEAFF. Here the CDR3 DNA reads TGTGCCAGCAGTTTAAAGCAGGGGAACACTGAAGCTTTCTTT.

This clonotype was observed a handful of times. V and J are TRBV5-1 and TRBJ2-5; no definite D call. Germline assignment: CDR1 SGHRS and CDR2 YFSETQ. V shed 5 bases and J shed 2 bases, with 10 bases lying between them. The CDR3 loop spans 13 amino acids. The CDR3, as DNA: TGCGCCAGCAGGTTCTGGGGACAAGAGACCCAGTACTTC. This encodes CASRFWGQETQYF.

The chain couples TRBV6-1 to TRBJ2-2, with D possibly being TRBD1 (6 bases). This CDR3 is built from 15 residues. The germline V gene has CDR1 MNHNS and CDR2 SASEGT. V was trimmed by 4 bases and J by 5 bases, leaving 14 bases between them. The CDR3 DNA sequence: TGTGCCAGCAGTGGCATCCCGCAGGGGACCGGGGAGCTGTTTTTT. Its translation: CASSGIPQGTGELFF.

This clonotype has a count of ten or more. CDR3 sequence: CASSQGVQGQGTQYF. The DNA for the CDR3 is TGTGCCAGCAGCCAAGGGGTCCAGGGCCAAGGTACGCAGTATTTT. The J gene is TRBJ2-3, the V gene TRBV3-1, with TRBD1 as a possible D gene (5 bases). Trimming took 1 base from V and 8 from J, leaving 16 bases between them. Germline V gene lookup returns CDR1 LGHDT and CDR2 YNNKEL (reference sequence). The CDR3 covers 15 residues.

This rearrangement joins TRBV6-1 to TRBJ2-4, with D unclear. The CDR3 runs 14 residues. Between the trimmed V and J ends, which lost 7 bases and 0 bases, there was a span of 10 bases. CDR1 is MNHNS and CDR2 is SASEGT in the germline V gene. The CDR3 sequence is CASNANGAKNIQYF. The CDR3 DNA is TGTGCCAGCAACGCCAATGGAGCCAAAAACATTCAGTACTTC.

The CDR3 nucleotides are TGTGCCAGCAGCCTGAACGGGGAGCAAGAGACCCAGTACTTC. Its translation is CASSLNGEQETQYF. V gene TRBV11-2 combines with J gene TRBJ2-5; perhaps TRBD2 as D (5 bases). Germline assignment: CDR1 SGHAT and CDR2 FQNNGV. Between the trimmed V and J ends, which lost 5 bases and 2 bases, there was a span of 12 bases. The CDR3 consists of 14 residues.

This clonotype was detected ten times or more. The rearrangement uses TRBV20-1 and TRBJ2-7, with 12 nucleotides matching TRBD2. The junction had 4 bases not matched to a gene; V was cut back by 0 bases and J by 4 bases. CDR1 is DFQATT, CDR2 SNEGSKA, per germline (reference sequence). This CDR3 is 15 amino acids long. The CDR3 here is CSARDRLAGGYEQYF. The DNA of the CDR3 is TGCAGTGCTAGAGATCGCCTAGCGGGGGGGTACGAGCAGTACTTC.

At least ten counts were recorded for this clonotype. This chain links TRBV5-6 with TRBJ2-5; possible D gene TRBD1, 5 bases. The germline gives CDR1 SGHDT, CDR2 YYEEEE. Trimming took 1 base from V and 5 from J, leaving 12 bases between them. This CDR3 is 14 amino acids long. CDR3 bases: TGTGCCAGCAGCTTGACAGGCCGGACGGAGACCCAGTACTTC. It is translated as CASSLTGRTETQYF.

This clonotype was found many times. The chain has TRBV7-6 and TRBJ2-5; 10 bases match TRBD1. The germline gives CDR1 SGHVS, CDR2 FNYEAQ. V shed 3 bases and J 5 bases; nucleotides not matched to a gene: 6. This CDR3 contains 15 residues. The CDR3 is CASSLETGGGETQYF. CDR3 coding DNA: TGTGCCAGCAGCTTGGAGACAGGGGGCGGTGAGACCCAGTACTTC.

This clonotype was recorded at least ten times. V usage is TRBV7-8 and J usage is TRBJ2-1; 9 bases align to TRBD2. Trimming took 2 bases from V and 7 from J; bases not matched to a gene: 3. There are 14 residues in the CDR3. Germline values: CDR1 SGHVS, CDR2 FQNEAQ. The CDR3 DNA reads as TGTGCCAGCAGCTTATTTGCGGGAGGGAATGAGCAGTTCTTC. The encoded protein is CASSLFAGGNEQFF.

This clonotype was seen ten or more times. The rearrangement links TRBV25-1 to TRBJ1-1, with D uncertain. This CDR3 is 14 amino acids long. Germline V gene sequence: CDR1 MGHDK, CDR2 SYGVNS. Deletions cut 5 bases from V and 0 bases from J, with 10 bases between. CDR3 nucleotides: TGTGCCAGCAGTCCCGAGGGAATGAACACTGAAGCTTTCTTT. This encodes CASSPEGMNTEAFF.

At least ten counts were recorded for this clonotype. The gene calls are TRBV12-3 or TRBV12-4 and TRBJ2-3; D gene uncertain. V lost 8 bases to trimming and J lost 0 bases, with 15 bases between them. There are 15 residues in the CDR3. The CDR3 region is CASERSRPSTDTQYF. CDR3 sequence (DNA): TGTGCCAGCGAACGTTCGCGACCTAGCACAGATACGCAGTATTTT.

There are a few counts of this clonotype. The CDR3 protein is CASSLDWHGRGQLNYGYTF. CDR3 bases: TGTGCCAGCAGCTTGGACTGGCACGGGCGCGGACAGCTTAACTATGGCTACACCTTC. V is TRBV5-4 and J is TRBJ1-2, with D tentatively TRBD1 (6 bases). This CDR3 region has 19 residues. In germline, CDR1 is SGHNT, CDR2 YYREEE (reference sequence). Deletions cut 0 bases from V and 1 base from J, with 22 bases between.

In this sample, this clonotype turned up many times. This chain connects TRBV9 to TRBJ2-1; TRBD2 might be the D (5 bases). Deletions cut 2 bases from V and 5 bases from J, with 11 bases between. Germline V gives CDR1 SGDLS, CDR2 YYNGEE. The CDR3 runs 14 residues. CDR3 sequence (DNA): TGTGCCAGCAGCGTTTACCGGGGTAACAATGAGCAGTTCTTC. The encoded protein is CASSVYRGNNEQFF.